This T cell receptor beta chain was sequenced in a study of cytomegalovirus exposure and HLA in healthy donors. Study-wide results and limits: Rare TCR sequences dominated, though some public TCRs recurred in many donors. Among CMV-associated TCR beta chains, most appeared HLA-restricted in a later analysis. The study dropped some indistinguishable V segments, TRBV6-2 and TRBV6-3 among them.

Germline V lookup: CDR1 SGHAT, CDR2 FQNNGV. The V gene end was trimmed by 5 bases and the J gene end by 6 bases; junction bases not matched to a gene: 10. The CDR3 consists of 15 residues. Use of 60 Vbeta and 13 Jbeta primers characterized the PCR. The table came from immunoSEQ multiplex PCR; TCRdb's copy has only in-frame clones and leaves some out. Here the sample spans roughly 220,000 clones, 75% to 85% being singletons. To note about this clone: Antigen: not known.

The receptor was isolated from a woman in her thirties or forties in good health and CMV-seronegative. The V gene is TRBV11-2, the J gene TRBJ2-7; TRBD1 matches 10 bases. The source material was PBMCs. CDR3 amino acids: CASSEGQGMFFEQYF. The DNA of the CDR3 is TGTGCCAGCAGCGAGGGACAGGGGATGTTCTTCGAGCAGTACTTC.